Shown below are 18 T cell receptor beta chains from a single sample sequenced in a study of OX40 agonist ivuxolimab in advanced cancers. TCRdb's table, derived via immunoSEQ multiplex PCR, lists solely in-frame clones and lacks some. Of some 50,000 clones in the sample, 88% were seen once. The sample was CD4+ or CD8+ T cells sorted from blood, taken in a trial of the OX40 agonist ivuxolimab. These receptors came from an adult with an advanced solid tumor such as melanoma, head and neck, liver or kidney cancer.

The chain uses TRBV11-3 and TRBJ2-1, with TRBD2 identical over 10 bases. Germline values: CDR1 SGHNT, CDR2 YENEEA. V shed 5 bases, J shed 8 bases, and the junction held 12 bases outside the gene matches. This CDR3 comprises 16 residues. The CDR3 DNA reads TGTGCCAGCAGCAAAGAGCCGGGACTAGCGAAACATGAGCAGTTCTTC. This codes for CASSKEPGLAKHEQFF.

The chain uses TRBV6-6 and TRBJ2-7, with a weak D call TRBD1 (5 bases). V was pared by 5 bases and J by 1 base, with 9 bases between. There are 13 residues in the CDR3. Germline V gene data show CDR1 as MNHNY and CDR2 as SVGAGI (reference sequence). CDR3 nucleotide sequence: TGTGCCAGCAGTCCCCCAGGGTCCTACGAGCAGTACTTC. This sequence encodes CASSPPGSYEQYF.

CDR3 sequence (DNA): TGTGCCAGCAGTGTTGGGGGGGGAGGAGAGACCCAGTACTTC. Its protein is CASSVGGGGETQYF. J is TRBJ2-5 and V is TRBV2; 7 bases agree with TRBD2. This CDR3 has 14 residues. V was pared by 4 bases and J by 4 bases, with 6 bases of the junction left unmatched. Germline V lookup: CDR1 SNHLY, CDR2 FYNNEI.

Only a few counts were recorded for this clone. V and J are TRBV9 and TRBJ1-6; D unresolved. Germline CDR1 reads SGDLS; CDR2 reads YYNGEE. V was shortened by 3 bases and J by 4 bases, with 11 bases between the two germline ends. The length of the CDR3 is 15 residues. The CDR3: CASSAPSGYNSPLHF. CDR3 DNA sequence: TGTGCCAGCAGCGCCCCGTCGGGGTATAATTCACCCCTCCACTTT.

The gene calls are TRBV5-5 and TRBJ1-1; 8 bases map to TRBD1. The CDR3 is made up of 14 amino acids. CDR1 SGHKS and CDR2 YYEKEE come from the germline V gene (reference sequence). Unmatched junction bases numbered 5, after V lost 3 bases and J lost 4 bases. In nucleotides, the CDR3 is TGTGCCAGCAGCTCATACACAGGGGGCACTGAAGCTTTCTTT. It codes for CASSSYTGGTEAFF. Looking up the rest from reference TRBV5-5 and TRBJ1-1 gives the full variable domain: DAGVTQSPTHLIKTRGQQVTLRCSPISGHKSVSWYQQVLGQGPQFIFQYYEKEERGRGNFPDRFSARQFPNYSSELNVNALLLGDSALYLCASSSYTGGTEAFFGQGTRLTVV.

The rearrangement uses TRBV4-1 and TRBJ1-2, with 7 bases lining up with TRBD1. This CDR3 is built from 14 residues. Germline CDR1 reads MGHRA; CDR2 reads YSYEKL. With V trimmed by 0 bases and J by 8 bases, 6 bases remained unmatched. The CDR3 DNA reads TGCGCCAGCAGCCAAGAACAGGGGCCTTGGGGCTACACCTTC. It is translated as CASSQEQGPWGYTF.

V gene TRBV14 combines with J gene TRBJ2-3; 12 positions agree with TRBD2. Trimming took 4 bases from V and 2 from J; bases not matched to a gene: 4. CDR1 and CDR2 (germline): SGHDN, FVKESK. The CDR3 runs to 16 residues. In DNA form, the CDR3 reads TGTGCCAGCAGCCTGACTAGCGGGGGTTCCACAGATACGCAGTATTTT. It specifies CASSLTSGGSTDTQYF.

CDR3 sequence (DNA): TGTGCCAGCAGTTTCCAGGGCTCTGGAAACACCATATATTTT. It codes for CASSFQGSGNTIYF. This chain uses TRBV6-5 with TRBJ1-3, with a possible D match to TRBD1 (5 bases). The CDR3 runs 14 residues. Trimming shortened V by 4 bases and J by 0 bases, and 7 bases separated the two germline ends. Per the germline V gene, CDR1 is MNHEY and CDR2 is SVGAGI.

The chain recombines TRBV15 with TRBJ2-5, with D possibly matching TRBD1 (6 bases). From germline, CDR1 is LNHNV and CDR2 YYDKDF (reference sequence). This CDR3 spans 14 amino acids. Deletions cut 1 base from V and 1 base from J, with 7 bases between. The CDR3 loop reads CATSRVDSQETQYF. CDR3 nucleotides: TGTGCCACCAGCAGAGTGGACAGCCAAGAGACCCAGTACTTC.

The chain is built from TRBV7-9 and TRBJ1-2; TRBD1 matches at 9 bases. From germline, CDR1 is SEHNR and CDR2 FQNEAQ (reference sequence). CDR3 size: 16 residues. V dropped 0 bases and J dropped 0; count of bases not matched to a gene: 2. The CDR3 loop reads CASSLARQGANYGYTF. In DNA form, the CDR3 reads TGTGCCAGCAGCTTAGCGCGACAGGGGGCTAACTATGGCTACACCTTC.

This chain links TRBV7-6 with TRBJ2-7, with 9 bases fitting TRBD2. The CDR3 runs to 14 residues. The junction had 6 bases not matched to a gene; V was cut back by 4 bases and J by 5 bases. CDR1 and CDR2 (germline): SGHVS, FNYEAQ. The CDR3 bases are TGTGCCAGCAGCTCCGGACTAGCGCGGGACGAGCAGTACTTC. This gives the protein CASSSGLARDEQYF. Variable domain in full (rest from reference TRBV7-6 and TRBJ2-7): GAGVSQSPRYKVTKRGQDVALRCDPISGHVSLYWYRQALGQGPEFLTYFNYEAQQDKSGLPNDRFSAERPEGSISTLTIQRTEQRDSAMYRCASSSGLARDEQYFGPGTRLTVT.

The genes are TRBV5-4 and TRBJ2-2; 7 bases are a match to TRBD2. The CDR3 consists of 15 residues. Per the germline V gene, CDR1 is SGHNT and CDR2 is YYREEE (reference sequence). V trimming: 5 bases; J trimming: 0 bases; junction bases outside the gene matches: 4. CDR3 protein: CASRRAGPNTGELFF. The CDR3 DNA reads TGTGCCAGCAGGAGAGCGGGGCCGAACACCGGGGAGCTGTTTTTT.

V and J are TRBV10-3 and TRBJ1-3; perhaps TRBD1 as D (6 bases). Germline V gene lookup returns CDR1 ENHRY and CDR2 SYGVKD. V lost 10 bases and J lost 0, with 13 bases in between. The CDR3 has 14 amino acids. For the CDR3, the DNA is TGTGCCACGCGACAGGAAAGCTCTGGAAACACCATATATTTT. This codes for CATRQESSGNTIYF.

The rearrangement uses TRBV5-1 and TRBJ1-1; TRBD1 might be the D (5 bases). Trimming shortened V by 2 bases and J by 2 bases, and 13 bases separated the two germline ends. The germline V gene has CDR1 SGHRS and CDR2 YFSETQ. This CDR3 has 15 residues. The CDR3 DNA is TGCGCCAGCAGCTTCATTTCAGGGTCTAACACTGAAGCTTTCTTT. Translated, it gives CASSFISGSNTEAFF.

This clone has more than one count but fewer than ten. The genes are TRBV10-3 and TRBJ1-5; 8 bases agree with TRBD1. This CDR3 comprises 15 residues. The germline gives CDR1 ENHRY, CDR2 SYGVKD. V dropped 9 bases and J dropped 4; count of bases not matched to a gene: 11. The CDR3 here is CAIGDRPDQNQPQHF. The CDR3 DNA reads TGTGCCATTGGGGACAGGCCCGACCAGAATCAGCCCCAGCATTTT.

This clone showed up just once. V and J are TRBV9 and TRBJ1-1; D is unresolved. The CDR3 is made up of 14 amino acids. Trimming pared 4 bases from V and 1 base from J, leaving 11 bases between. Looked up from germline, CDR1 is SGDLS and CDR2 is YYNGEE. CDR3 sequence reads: CASSPPHQNTEAFF. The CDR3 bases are TGTGCCAGCAGCCCCCCGCATCAGAACACTGAAGCTTTCTTT.

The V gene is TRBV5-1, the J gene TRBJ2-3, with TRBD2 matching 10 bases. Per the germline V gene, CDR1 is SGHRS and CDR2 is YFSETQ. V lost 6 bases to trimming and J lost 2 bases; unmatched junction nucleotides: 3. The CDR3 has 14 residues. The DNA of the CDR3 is TGCGCCAGCAAACTAGCGGGGTACACAGATACGCAGTATTTT. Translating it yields CASKLAGYTDTQYF.

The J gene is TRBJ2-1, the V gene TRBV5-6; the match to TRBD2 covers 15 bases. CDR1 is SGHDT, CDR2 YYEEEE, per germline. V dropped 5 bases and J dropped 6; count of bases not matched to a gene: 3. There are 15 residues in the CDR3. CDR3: CASRKGLAGGNEQFF. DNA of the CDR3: TGTGCCAGCAGGAAGGGACTAGCGGGGGGCAATGAGCAGTTCTTC.